A selection of T cell receptor beta chains follows, all from one sample in a study of PD-L1 blockade in urothelial cancer. Some clones are missing from TCRdb's copy, which holds only in-frame ones; the method was immunoSEQ multiplex PCR. Here the sample spans 42,000 or so clones, 82% being singletons. The source material was PBMCs, sampled around atezolizumab (anti-PD-L1) treatment. The receptors here all came from a man aged 60 to 75 with urothelial cancer. The CDR3 runs from the conserved cysteine through the conserved F or W. The order of the fields is J gene, clone size, V gene, D gene, CDR3 protein, CDR3 DNA. A D gene is named only where the DNA matches it firmly. Expanded clones get a size class; other rows say once, few or many, or leave the size out.

>TRBJ2-2|once|TRBV7-2|NA
CASSLARGSNTGELFF
TGTGCCAGCAGCCTAGCCAGGGGCTCGAACACCGGGGAGCTGTTTTTT
>TRBJ1-1|NA|TRBV2|TRBD1
CATSRDRGTEAFF
TGTGCCACTTCGAGGGACAGGGGCACTGAAGCTTTCTTT
>TRBJ1-4|NA|TRBV28|TRBD1
CASSLLQGGTNEKLFF
TGTGCCAGCAGTTTACTTCAGGGGGGCACTAATGAAAAACTGTTTTTT
>TRBJ2-7|many|TRBV28|NA
CASIGGNYEQYF
TGTGCCAGCATCGGGGGAAACTACGAGCAGTACTTC
>TRBJ2-7|NA|TRBV30|NA
CAWTTRDEQYF
TGTGCCTGGACTACGAGGGACGAGCAGTACTTC
>TRBJ2-5|NA|TRBV6-5|TRBD2
CASSYGGGSETQYF
TGTGCCAGCAGTTACGGGGGGGGAAGTGAGACCCAGTACTTC
>TRBJ1-5|NA|TRBV7-2|NA
CASSLGTVYSNQPQHF
TGTGCCAGCAGCTTAGGGACAGTTTATAGCAATCAGCCCCAGCATTTT
>TRBJ1-3|NA|TRBV28|NA
CASSWQDLGTIYF
TGTGCCAGCAGTTGGCAGGATCTGGGCACCATATATTTT
>TRBJ1-2|NA|TRBV28|NA
CASSFPGTNFGYTF
TGTGCCAGCAGTTTCCCCGGGACAAACTTTGGCTACACCTTC
>TRBJ2-7|NA|TRBV5-1|NA
CASSLESGIEQYF
TGCGCCAGCAGCTTGGAATCAGGGATCGAGCAGTACTTC
>TRBJ1-1|NA|TRBV18|NA
CASSPIRGTEAFF
TGTGCCAGCTCACCCATCCGGGGCACTGAAGCTTTCTTT
>TRBJ1-2|NA|TRBV19|NA
CASSIEGQGGYTF
TGTGCCAGTAGTATAGAGGGGCAGGGCGGCTACACCTTC
>TRBJ1-2|NA|TRBV28|NA
CASGGRTYGYTF
TGTGCCAGCGGAGGACGGACCTATGGCTACACCTTC
>TRBJ2-7|few|TRBV14|NA
CASSPQVRFTKDEQYF
TGTGCCAGCAGCCCCCAGGTCAGGTTCACCAAGGACGAGCAGTACTTC
>TRBJ1-5|NA|TRBV7-2|NA
CASSLGGGPQHF
TGTGCCAGCAGCTTAGGCGGGGGGCCCCAGCATTTT
>TRBJ1-1|NA|TRBV20-1|NA
CSARGGGEAFF
TGCAGTGCTAGGGGAGGGGGTGAAGCTTTCTTT